The present entry profiles one TCR beta chain with its context. Profiling relied on immunoSEQ multiplex PCR, and the TCRdb table lists in-frame clones only, not all of them. The repertoire has roughly 48,000 clones, 94% of them found once; the top ten carry approximately 0.49%. This sample is part of a study of T cell changes during pregnancy in multiple sclerosis. Trimming removed 0 bases from V and 4 bases from J, with 10 bases in between. The CDR3 contains 14 residues. The V gene's germline CDR1 is SGHRS and CDR2 YFSETQ. The V call is TRBV5-1, the J call TRBJ1-1, with D possibly matching TRBD1 (5 bases). The specimen comprised CD4+ T cells from peripheral blood mononuclear cells, sampled in the first trimester of pregnancy. The origin of this receptor is a female donor with multiple sclerosis, enrolled in a pregnancy study. CDR3 in amino acids: CASSLVQVGTEAFF. CDR3 nucleotides: TGCGCCAGCAGCTTGGTACAGGTTGGCACTGAAGCTTTCTTT.